A selection of T cell receptor beta chains follows, all from one sample in a study of cytomegalovirus exposure and HLA in healthy donors. Data came from immunoSEQ multiplex PCR; TCRdb stores just in-frame clones and leaves some out. The sample lists roughly 140,000 clones, under 90% occurring once. The sample was PBMCs. All receptors derive from a boy aged 2 to 9 in good health and CMV-seronegative. Both conserved end residues are part of each CDR3. A D gene is named only where the DNA matches it firmly. A clone size is listed for some rows: how often the clone was seen (once, few, many), or a class if it is expanded.

size | J | D | V | CDR3 | DNA
. | TRBJ1-2 | . | TRBV19 | CASSTTLYGYTF | TGTGCCAGTAGTACGACACTGTATGGCTACACCTTC
. | TRBJ2-1 | TRBD2 | TRBV4-3 | CASSQDLTASGRHFYNEQFF | TGCGCCAGCAGCCAAGATCTAACGGCTAGCGGGAGACATTTCTACAATGAGCAGTTCTTC
. | TRBJ1-5 | . | TRBV19 | CASSPGIGNQPQHF | TGTGCCAGTAGCCCCGGGATCGGCAATCAGCCCCAGCATTTT
. | TRBJ1-2 | TRBD1 | TRBV19 | CATGTAYGYTF | TGTGCCACCGGGACAGCCTATGGCTACACCTTC
. | TRBJ1-5 | . | TRBV19 | CASSIGPLYSNQPQHF | TGTGCCAGTAGTATAGGTCCGCTATATAGCAATCAGCCCCAGCATTTT
few | TRBJ2-7 | TRBD2 | TRBV18 | CASRKGTSGGNYEQYF | TGTGCCAGCCGCAAAGGGACTAGCGGGGGAAACTACGAGCAGTACTTC
. | TRBJ2-7 | . | TRBV11-2 | CASSDVGLRQATYEQYF | TGTGCCAGCAGCGACGTTGGGTTGCGACAGGCAACCTACGAGCAGTACTTC
. | TRBJ2-5 | . | TRBV7-2 | CASSLVGRLGETQYF | TGTGCCAGCAGCTTAGTTGGGCGTCTTGGGGAGACCCAGTACTTC
. | TRBJ1-6 | . | TRBV25-1 | CASRLGGHSYNSPLHF | TGTGCCAGCAGACTAGGGGGACATAGCTATAATTCACCCCTCCACTTT
. | TRBJ1-5 | . | TRBV10-3 | CAISESGDHNQPQHF | TGTGCCATCAGTGAGTCAGGGGATCACAATCAGCCCCAGCATTTT
few | TRBJ2-7 | TRBD1 | TRBV10-3 | CAISAGTGGDEQYF | TGTGCCATCAGTGCTGGGACAGGGGGAGACGAGCAGTACTTC
. | TRBJ2-3 | TRBD2 | TRBV7-2 | CASSLGLGAGGFTDTQYF | TGTGCCAGCAGCTTAGGACTAGGAGCGGGGGGCTTTACGGATACGCAGTATTTT
. | TRBJ1-4 | TRBD1 | TRBV2 | CASTGQANEKLFF | TGTGCCAGCACAGGACAGGCTAATGAAAAACTGTTTTTT
. | TRBJ2-7 | TRBD2 | TRBV7-3 | CASSLLAGAGEQYF | TGTGCCAGCAGCCTTCTAGCGGGGGCCGGCGAGCAGTACTTC
. | TRBJ2-7 | . | TRBV7-3 | CASSTQRAYEQYF | TGTGCCAGCAGCACCCAGCGGGCCTACGAGCAGTACTTC
. | TRBJ1-6 | . | TRBV7-2 | CASSSTPGHGYSPLHF | TGTGCCAGCAGCTCCACCCCGGGACACGGCTATTCACCCCTCCACTTT
. | TRBJ1-3 | . | TRBV4-1 | CASSQERSAVPGNTIYF | TGCGCCAGCAGCCAAGAACGCTCTGCGGTCCCTGGAAACACCATATATTTT
. | TRBJ2-1 | . | TRBV19 | CASADLLEDEQFF | TGTGCTTCTGCGGACTTACTAGAGGATGAGCAGTTCTTC
once | TRBJ2-2 | TRBD2 | TRBV2 | CASSDGGARKSGELFF | TGTGCCAGCAGTGACGGGGGGGCGCGGAAGTCCGGGGAGCTGTTTTTT
. | TRBJ2-7 | TRBD1 | TRBV28 | CASSDTGGGGVQYF | TGTGCCAGCAGCGATACAGGGGGCGGAGGTGTGCAGTACTTC
. | TRBJ1-5 | . | TRBV2 | CASTFASYSNQPQHF | TGTGCCAGCACCTTTGCGAGTTATAGCAATCAGCCCCAGCATTTT
once | TRBJ1-3 | . | TRBV19 | CASSGTRGNTIYF | TGTGCCAGTTCAGGTACCCGTGGAAACACCATATATTTT